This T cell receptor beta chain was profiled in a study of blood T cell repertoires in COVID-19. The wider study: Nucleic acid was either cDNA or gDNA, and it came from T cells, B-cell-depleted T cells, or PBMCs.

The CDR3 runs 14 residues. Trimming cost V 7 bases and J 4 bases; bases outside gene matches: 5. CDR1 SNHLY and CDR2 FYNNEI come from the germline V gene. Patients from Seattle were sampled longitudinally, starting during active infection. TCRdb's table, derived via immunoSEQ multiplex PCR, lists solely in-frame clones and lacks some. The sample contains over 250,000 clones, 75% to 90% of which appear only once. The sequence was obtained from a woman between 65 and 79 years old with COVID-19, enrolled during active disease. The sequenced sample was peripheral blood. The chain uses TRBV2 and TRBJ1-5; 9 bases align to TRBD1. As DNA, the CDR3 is TGTGCCAGCATGGACGGGACAGGGAATCAGCCCCAGCATTTT. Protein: CASMDGTGNQPQHF.